The 4 T cell receptor beta chains below come from one sample, sequenced in a study of T cell responses to AZD1222 COVID-19 vaccine. Profiled with immunoSEQ multiplex PCR; TCRdb holds only in-frame clones, not every one. In the table there are about 150,000 clones, around 85% of which are singletons. The specimen was peripheral blood, collected on day 0 of AZD1222 vaccination. The source of these receptors is an adult in good health.

This clone has more than one count but fewer than ten. V is TRBV3-1 (or the pseudogene TRBV3-2) and J is TRBJ1-6, with TRBD1 as a possible D gene (5 bases). The CDR3 contains 13 residues. Trimming shortened V by 4 bases and J by 10 bases, and 11 bases separated the two germline ends. Germline CDR1 reads LGHDT; CDR2 reads YNNKEL (reference sequence). CDR3 nucleotide sequence: TGTGCCAGCAGCCGCGGGACCCAATCACCCCTCCACTTT. Protein: CASSRGTQSPLHF.

This clone was recorded a few times. This chain uses TRBV5-1 with TRBJ2-2; TRBD1 matches 8 bases. CDR3 length equals 13 residues. The V segment lost 4 bases and the J segment 7 bases; nucleotides outside the gene matches: 3. Per the germline V gene, CDR1 is SGHRS and CDR2 is YFSETQ. The CDR3 loop reads CASSRTGIGELFF. CDR3 in DNA: TGCGCCAGCAGCCGGACAGGGATCGGGGAGCTGTTTTTT. The full variable domain, in which reference TRBV5-1 and TRBJ2-2 provide the parts outside the CDR3, is KAGVTQTPRYLIKTRGQQVTLSCSPISGHRSVSWYQQTPGQGLQFLFEYFSETQRNKGNFPGRFSGRQFSNSRSEMNVSTLELGDSALYLCASSRTGIGELFFGEGSRLTVL.

The gene calls are TRBV12-3 or TRBV12-4 and TRBJ2-3; no clear D. This CDR3 comprises 12 residues. Trimming stripped 6 bases from V and 2 bases from J, with 6 bases between. This CDR3 reads CASRQLTDTQYF. In DNA, the CDR3 is TGTGCCAGCAGACAGCTCACAGATACGCAGTATTTT.

This chain uses TRBV11-2 with TRBJ2-1; tentatively, D is TRBD2 (5 bases). The V end was cut by 2 bases, the J end by 13 bases, with 12 bases between. The germline gives CDR1 SGHAT, CDR2 FQNNGV. The CDR3 consists of 12 residues. Here the CDR3 DNA reads TGTGCCAGCAGCTTATCAGGTCTAGCCCAGTTCTTC. Protein sequence: CASSLSGLAQFF.